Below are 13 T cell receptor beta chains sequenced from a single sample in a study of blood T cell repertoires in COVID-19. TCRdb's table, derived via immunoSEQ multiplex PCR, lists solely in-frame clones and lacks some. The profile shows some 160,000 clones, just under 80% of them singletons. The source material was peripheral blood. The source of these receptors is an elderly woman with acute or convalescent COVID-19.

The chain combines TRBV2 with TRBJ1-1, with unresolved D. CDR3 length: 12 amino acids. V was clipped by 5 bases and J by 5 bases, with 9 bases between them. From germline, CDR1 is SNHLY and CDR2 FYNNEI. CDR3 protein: CASSRAKTEAFF. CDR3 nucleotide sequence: TGTGCCAGCAGTCGAGCCAAGACTGAAGCTTTCTTT.

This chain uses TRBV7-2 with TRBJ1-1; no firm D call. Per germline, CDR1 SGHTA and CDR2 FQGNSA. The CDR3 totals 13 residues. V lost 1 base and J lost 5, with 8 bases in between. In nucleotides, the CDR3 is TGTGCCAGCAGCTTAGGCGGTTTGACTGAAGCTTTCTTT. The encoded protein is CASSLGGLTEAFF.

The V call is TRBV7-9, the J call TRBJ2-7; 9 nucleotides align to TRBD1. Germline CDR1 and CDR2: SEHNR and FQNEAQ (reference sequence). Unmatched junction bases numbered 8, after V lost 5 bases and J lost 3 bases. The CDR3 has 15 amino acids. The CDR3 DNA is TGTGCCAGCAGCGGAGGACAGGGGAATTTCTACGAGCAGTACTTC. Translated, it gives CASSGGQGNFYEQYF. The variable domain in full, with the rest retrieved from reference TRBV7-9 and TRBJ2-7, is DTGVSQNPRHKITKRGQNVTFRCDPISEHNRLYWYRQTLGQGPEFLTYFQNEAQLEKSRLLSDRFSAERPKGSFSTLEIQRTEQGDSAMYLCASSGGQGNFYEQYFGPGTRLTVT.

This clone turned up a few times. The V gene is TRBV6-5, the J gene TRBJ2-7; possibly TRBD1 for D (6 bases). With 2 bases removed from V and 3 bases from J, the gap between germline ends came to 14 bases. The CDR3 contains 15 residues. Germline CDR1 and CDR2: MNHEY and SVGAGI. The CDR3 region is CASSYPWGHRYEQYF. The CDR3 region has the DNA TGTGCCAGCAGTTACCCGTGGGGGCACCGCTACGAGCAGTACTTC.

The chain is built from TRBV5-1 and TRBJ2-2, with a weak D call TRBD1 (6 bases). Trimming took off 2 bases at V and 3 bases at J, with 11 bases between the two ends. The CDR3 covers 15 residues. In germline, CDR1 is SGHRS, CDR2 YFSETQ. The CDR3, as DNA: TGCGCCAGCAGCTTATCAGGGGTGGACACCGGGGAGCTGTTTTTT. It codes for CASSLSGVDTGELFF.

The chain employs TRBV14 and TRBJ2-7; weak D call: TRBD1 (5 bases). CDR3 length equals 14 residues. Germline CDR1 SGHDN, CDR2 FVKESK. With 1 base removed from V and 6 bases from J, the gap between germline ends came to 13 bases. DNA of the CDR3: TGTGCCAGCAGCCAAGGCCACTATCAGGGCGAGCAGTACTTC. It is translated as CASSQGHYQGEQYF.

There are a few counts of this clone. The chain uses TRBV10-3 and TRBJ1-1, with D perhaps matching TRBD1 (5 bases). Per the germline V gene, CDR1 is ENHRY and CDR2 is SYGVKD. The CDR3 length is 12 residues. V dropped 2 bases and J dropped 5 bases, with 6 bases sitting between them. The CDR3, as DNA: TGTGCCATCAGTGAGGGGGGGACTGAAGCTTTCTTT. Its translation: CAISEGGTEAFF.

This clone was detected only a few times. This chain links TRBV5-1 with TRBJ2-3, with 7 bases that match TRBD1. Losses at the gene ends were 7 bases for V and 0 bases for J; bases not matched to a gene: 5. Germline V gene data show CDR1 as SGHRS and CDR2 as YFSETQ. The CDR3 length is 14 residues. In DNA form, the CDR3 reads TGCGCCAGCCGAGGGGGCCGGAGCACAGATACGCAGTATTTT. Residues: CASRGGRSTDTQYF.

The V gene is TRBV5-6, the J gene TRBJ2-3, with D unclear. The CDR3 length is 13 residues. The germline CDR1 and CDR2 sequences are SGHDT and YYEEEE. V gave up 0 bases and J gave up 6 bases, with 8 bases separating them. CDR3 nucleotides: TGTGCCAGCAGCTTGGCCAGTCAGGATACGCAGTATTTT. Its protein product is CASSLASQDTQYF.

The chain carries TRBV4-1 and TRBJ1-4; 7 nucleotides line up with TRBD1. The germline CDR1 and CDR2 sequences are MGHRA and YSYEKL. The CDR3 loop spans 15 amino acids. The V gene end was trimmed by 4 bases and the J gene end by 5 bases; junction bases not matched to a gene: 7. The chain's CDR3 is CASSPRDRENEKLFF. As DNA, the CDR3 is TGCGCCAGCAGCCCCCGCGACAGGGAGAATGAAAAACTGTTTTTT.

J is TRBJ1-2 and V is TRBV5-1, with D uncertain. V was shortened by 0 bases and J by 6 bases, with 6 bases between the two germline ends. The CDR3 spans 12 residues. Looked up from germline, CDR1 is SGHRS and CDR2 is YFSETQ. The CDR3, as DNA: TGCGCCAGCAGCTTGGGCAGTGATGGCTACACCTTC. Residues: CASSLGSDGYTF.

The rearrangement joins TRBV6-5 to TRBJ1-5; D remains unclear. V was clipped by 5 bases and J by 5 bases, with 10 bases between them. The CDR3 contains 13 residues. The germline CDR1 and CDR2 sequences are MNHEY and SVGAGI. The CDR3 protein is CASSPVKDQPQHF. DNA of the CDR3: TGTGCCAGCAGTCCGGTCAAAGATCAGCCCCAGCATTTT.

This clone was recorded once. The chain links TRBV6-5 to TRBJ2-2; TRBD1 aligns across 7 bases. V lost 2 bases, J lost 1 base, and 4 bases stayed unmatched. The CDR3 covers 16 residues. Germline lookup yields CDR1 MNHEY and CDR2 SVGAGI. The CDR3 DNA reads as TGTGCCAGCAGTTACACGGGACAGCTGAACACCGGGGAGCTGTTTTTT. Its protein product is CASSYTGQLNTGELFF.